The next 25 T cell receptor beta chains were all read from a single sample in a study of CD8 T cells in Susac syndrome. A quantity of about 0.45 to 1 ug RNA underwent reverse transcription using random hexamers. Each CDR3 protein gets one entry after TCRdb re-called the immunoSEQ multiplex PCR reads with MiXCR. Of about 250,000 distinct CDR3 sequences listed, around 95% are singletons. Sequenced: CD4+ T cells from PBMCs. These receptors were collected from a human donor with multiple sclerosis.

The V gene is TRBV29-1, the J gene TRBJ1-2, with 7 bases lining up with TRBD1. The CDR3 runs to 14 residues. With 2 bases clipped from V and 1 base from J, the junction kept 4 bases outside the gene matches. Germline CDR1 SQVTM, CDR2 ANQGSEA. The CDR3 region is CSVEIQGVNYGYTF. As DNA, the CDR3 is TGCAGCGTTGAAATCCAGGGGGTTAACTATGGCTACACCTTC.

The gene calls are TRBV4-1 and TRBJ2-5, with 9 positions matching TRBD2. Trimming removed 1 base from V and 5 bases from J; junction bases left unmatched: 5. This CDR3 is built from 15 residues. In germline, CDR1 is MGHRA, CDR2 YSYEKL. CDR3 in DNA: TGCGCCAGCAGCCAAGGGACTAGCGCCTGGGAGACCCAGTACTTC. As protein: CASSQGTSAWETQYF.

This clonotype appeared once. The chain is built from TRBV5-1 and TRBJ2-3; 15 positions agree with TRBD2. CDR1 and CDR2 from the germline V gene are SGHRS and YFSETQ. This CDR3 is 19 amino acids long. The trim removed 4 bases at V and 3 bases at J, leaving 12 bases unmatched. CDR3 nucleotides: TGCGCCAGCAGCGGGGGACTAGCGGGAGGCCTTGTGGTGACAGATACGCAGTATTTT. Amino acid sequence: CASSGGLAGGLVVTDTQYF.

V and J are TRBV19 and TRBJ2-3, with D maybe TRBD1 (7 bases). Germline lookup yields CDR1 LNHDA and CDR2 SQIVND (reference sequence). V lost 2 bases and J 4 bases, leaving 13 bases between the germline ends. This CDR3 has 15 amino acids. The CDR3 spells CASSISAGGSDTQYF. Here the CDR3 DNA reads TGTGCCAGTAGTATATCGGCAGGGGGGTCAGATACGCAGTATTTT.

The chain employs TRBV7-9 and TRBJ2-1, with 8 positions matching TRBD1. The CDR3 extends over 14 amino acids. Per the germline V gene, CDR1 is SEHNR and CDR2 is FQNEAQ (reference sequence). V gave up 2 bases and J gave up 5 bases; unmatched junction bases: 2. CDR3 DNA sequence: TGTGCCAGCAGCTTAACGACAGGGGACAATGAGCAGTTCTTC. This codes for CASSLTTGDNEQFF.

The V gene is TRBV19, the J gene TRBJ2-5, with D perhaps TRBD2 (6 bases). The CDR3 is 12 amino acids. V lost 4 bases to trimming and J lost 5 bases, with 8 bases between them. From germline, CDR1 is LNHDA and CDR2 SQIVND (reference sequence). The CDR3 bases are TGTGCCAGTAGTACGGGGAGGGAGACCCAGTACTTC. It encodes CASSTGRETQYF. Based on the CDR3 plus reference TRBV19 and TRBJ2-5, the full variable domain is DGGITQSPKYLFRKEGQNVTLSCEQNLNHDAMYWYRQDPGQGLRLIYYSQIVNDFQKGDIAEGYSVSREKKESFPLTVTSAQKNPTAFYLCASSTGRETQYFGPGTRLLVL.

In its sample, this clonotype was seen a few times. The chain has TRBV27 and TRBJ1-4, with 10 positions matching TRBD1. CDR1 is MNHEY, CDR2 SMNVEV, per germline (reference sequence). The CDR3 sequence is 15 residues long. Unmatched junction bases numbered 4, after V lost 5 bases and J lost 4 bases. The CDR3 DNA is TGTGCCAGCAGTCCTCGGGACAGGGGTAATGAAAAACTGTTTTTT. This sequence encodes CASSPRDRGNEKLFF.

The chain joins TRBV7-9 to TRBJ1-2; D is ambiguous. Germline V gives CDR1 SEHNR, CDR2 FQNEAQ (reference sequence). Trimming stripped 1 base from V and 2 bases from J, with 8 bases between. The CDR3 is made up of 14 amino acids. This CDR3 reads CASSLVVQNYGYTF. The CDR3 DNA is TGTGCCAGCAGCTTAGTCGTCCAGAACTATGGCTACACCTTC.

The chain employs TRBV12-3 or TRBV12-4 and TRBJ2-3, with D tentatively TRBD1 or TRBD2 (5 bases each). The CDR3 is 14 residues long. Deletions cut 6 bases from V and 0 bases from J, with 10 bases between. As DNA, the CDR3 is TGTGCCAGCAGCAGGGAGTTTAGCACAGATACGCAGTATTTT. This translates into CASSREFSTDTQYF.

The chain links TRBV5-6 to TRBJ1-2; TRBD1 might be the D (5 bases). Germline lookup yields CDR1 SGHDT and CDR2 YYEEEE. The V end lost 4 bases, the J end lost 3 bases, and 16 bases lay between the germline ends. The CDR3 is made up of 15 amino acids. The CDR3 DNA reads as TGTGCCAGCAGCACGGCTAGGGGTGGGCACTATGGCTACACCTTC. Translation: CASSTARGGHYGYTF. Full variable domain (rest looked up from reference TRBV5-6 and TRBJ1-2): DAGVTQSPTHLIKTRGQQVTLRCSPKSGHDTVSWYQQALGQGPQFIFQYYEEEERQRGNFPDRFSGHQFPNYSSELNVNALLLGDSALYLCASSTARGGHYGYTFGSGTRLTVV.

V is TRBV20-1 and J is TRBJ2-3, with 7 positions matching TRBD2. Germline-derived CDR1 and CDR2 are DFQATT and SNEGSKA (reference sequence). Unmatched junction bases numbered 9, after V lost 3 bases and J lost 0 bases. The CDR3 totals 16 residues. The CDR3, as DNA: TGCAGTGCTAGTACTAGCGCTCAATCTAGCACAGATACGCAGTATTTT. Residues: CSASTSAQSSTDTQYF.

The chain carries TRBV20-1 and TRBJ2-5, with 9 positions matching TRBD1. The CDR3 spans 13 residues. Germline CDR1 DFQATT, CDR2 SNEGSKA (reference sequence). V was pared by 3 bases and J by 1 base, with 0 bases of the junction left unmatched. The chain's CDR3 is CSARTGGQETQYF. The CDR3, as DNA: TGCAGTGCTAGGACAGGGGGCCAAGAGACCCAGTACTTC.

The chain employs TRBV5-6 and TRBJ2-3; D unresolved. CDR1 and CDR2 from the germline V gene are SGHDT and YYEEEE. The length of the CDR3 is 13 residues. V lost 1 base and J 4 bases, leaving 7 bases between the germline ends. The CDR3 region is CASSLLGADTQYF. Here the CDR3 DNA reads TGTGCCAGCAGCTTGTTGGGTGCAGATACGCAGTATTTT.

V usage is TRBV6-5 and J usage is TRBJ1-1; D may be TRBD1 (6 bases). There are 13 residues in the CDR3. CDR1 is MNHEY and CDR2 is SVGAGI in the germline V gene. Trimming pared 10 bases from V and 3 bases from J, leaving 15 bases between. The CDR3 bases are TGTGCCACCGTCGACAGGTGGGACACTGAAGCTTTCTTT. It specifies CATVDRWDTEAFF.

This chain joins TRBV18 and TRBJ2-5, with a possible D match to TRBD2 (6 bases). The germline V gene encodes CDR1 KGHSH and CDR2 LQKENI. This CDR3 is built from 18 residues. The ends were cut back, 1 base at V and 5 bases at J, with 23 bases in the middle. CDR3 nucleotide sequence: TGTGCCAGCTCACCACGCCCTAGCGCAACCGGGGAGAGGGAGACCCAGTACTTC. This sequence encodes CASSPRPSATGERETQYF.

The chain joins TRBV6-6 to TRBJ1-4, with D possibly matching TRBD1 (6 bases). Germline-derived CDR1 and CDR2 are MNHNY and SVGAGI (reference sequence). The CDR3 runs to 15 residues. Deletions cut 5 bases from V and 8 bases from J, with 18 bases between. The CDR3 is CASSAAGGHEEKLFF. Written as DNA, the CDR3 is TGTGCCAGCAGTGCCGCCGGGGGGCATGAAGAAAAACTGTTTTTT.

This clonotype was picked up a small number of times. The chain combines TRBV30 with TRBJ1-1; D unresolved. Trimming took off 4 bases at V and 3 bases at J, with 12 bases between the two ends. The CDR3 sequence is 13 residues long. Germline V gene sequence: CDR1 GTSNPN, CDR2 SVGIG (reference sequence). The CDR3 DNA reads TGTGCCTGGAATGTCCTCCAACACACTGAAGCTTTCTTT. Translation: CAWNVLQHTEAFF.

This clonotype was observed a few times. CDR3 residues: CASSLWQGGQETQYF. Here the CDR3 DNA reads TGTGCCAGCAGCTTGTGGCAGGGGGGCCAAGAGACCCAGTACTTC. The chain employs TRBV11-2 and TRBJ2-5, with D tentatively TRBD1 (7 bases). Trimming cost V 3 bases and J 1 base, with 12 bases left between them. The CDR3 is made up of 15 amino acids. CDR1 is SGHAT and CDR2 is FQNNGV in the germline V gene.

This chain connects TRBV15 to TRBJ2-2, with TRBD2 matching over 11 bases. The junction had 4 bases not matched to a gene; V was cut back by 0 bases and J by 7 bases. The V gene's germline CDR1 is LNHNV and CDR2 YYDKDF (reference sequence). This CDR3 spans 16 amino acids. The CDR3, as DNA: TGTGCCACCAGCAGAGATCTGCTAGCGGGAGGCGGGGAGCTGTTTTTT. Protein sequence: CATSRDLLAGGGELFF.

This chain uses TRBV25-1 with TRBJ1-2, with 7 bases aligning to TRBD1. The CDR3 covers 14 residues. The V gene end was trimmed by 2 bases and the J gene end by 4 bases; junction bases not matched to a gene: 4. Germline CDR1 and CDR2: MGHDK and SYGVNS. The CDR3 protein is CASSEPGTAYGYTF. Written as DNA, the CDR3 is TGTGCCAGCAGTGAACCCGGGACAGCCTATGGCTACACCTTC.

The CDR3 protein is CSVGAAARGNEQFF. CDR3 sequence (DNA): TGCAGCGTTGGAGCAGCGGCAAGGGGCAATGAGCAGTTCTTC. The chain carries TRBV29-1 and TRBJ2-1, with D possibly called TRBD1 or TRBD2 (5 bases each). The CDR3 is 14 residues long. Germline V gives CDR1 SQVTM, CDR2 ANQGSEA. V gave up 4 bases and J gave up 6 bases, with 16 bases separating them.

The V call is TRBV3-1, the J call TRBJ1-1; 10 bases match TRBD1. V trimming: 3 bases; J trimming: 4 bases; junction bases outside the gene matches: 8. The CDR3 has 16 residues. CDR1 LGHDT and CDR2 YNNKEL come from the germline V gene (reference sequence). In nucleotides, the CDR3 is TGTGCCAGCAGCCAGCCACCGGGACAGGGGAGCACTGAAGCTTTCTTT. It encodes CASSQPPGQGSTEAFF.

The CDR3 reads CAISESRGQGQETQYF. The CDR3 DNA sequence: TGTGCCATCAGTGAGTCGCGGGGACAGGGCCAAGAGACCCAGTACTTC. This chain joins TRBV10-3 and TRBJ2-5, with 9 positions matching TRBD1. The germline CDR1 and CDR2 sequences are ENHRY and SYGVKD. The CDR3 runs 16 residues. V trimming: 0 bases; J trimming: 1 base; junction bases outside the gene matches: 3.

This rearrangement joins TRBV11-2 to TRBJ2-1, with 14 bases matching TRBD2. Germline V lookup: CDR1 SGHAT, CDR2 FQNNGV. With V trimmed by 5 bases and J by 8 bases, 8 bases remained unmatched. This CDR3 region has 16 residues. CDR3 in amino acids: CASSRTGTSGRYEQFF. In DNA, the CDR3 is TGTGCCAGCAGCCGCACCGGGACTAGCGGGAGATATGAGCAGTTCTTC. The full variable domain, in which reference TRBV11-2 and TRBJ2-1 provide the parts outside the CDR3, is EAGVAQSPRYKIIEKRQSVAFWCNPISGHATLYWYQQILGQGPKLLIQFQNNGVVDDSQLPKDRFSAERLKGVDSTLKIQPAKLEDSAVYLCASSRTGTSGRYEQFFGPGTRLTVL.

The chain is built from TRBV6-5 and TRBJ2-2; the D gene is possibly TRBD2 (5 bases). Trimming pared 6 bases from V and 7 bases from J, leaving 12 bases between. Germline lookup yields CDR1 MNHEY and CDR2 SVGAGI. The CDR3 runs to 13 residues. The CDR3 nucleotides are TGTGCCAGCAGCCCGCTAGCTGGCGGGGAGCTGTTTTTT. Protein: CASSPLAGGELFF.